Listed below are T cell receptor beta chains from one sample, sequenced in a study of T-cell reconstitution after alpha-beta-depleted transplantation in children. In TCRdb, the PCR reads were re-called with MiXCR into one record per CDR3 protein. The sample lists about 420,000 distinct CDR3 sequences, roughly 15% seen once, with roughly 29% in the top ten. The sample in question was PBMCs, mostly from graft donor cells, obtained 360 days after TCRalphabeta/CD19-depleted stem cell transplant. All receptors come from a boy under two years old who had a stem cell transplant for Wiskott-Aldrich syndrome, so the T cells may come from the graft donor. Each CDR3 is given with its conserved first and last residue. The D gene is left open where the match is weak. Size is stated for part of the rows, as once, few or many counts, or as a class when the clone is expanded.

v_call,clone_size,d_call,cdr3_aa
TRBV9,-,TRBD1,CASSWGRGGQGDYEQYF
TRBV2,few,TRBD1,CASSRDRMNNEQFF
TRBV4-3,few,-,CASSQEVWDTYNEQFF
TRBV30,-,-,CAWSARGRDPKSF
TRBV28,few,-,CASSLREEDQPQHF
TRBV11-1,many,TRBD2,CASSLGPVTSGRWANTGELFF
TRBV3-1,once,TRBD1,CASSRDRELGYTF
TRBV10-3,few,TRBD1,CAISAQGAGEQYF
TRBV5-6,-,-,CASSYVGGTEAFF
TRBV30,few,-,CAWSVWRGRTYEQYF
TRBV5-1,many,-,CASSLQDYNSPLHF
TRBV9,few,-,CASSVAPGQPQHF
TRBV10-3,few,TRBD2,CVSQAGEGKGSTDTQYF
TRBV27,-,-,CASSFARGLLGETQYF
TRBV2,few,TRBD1,CATTGSYEQYF
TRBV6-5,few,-,CASSSATDGIRVTQHF
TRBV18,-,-,CASSPREFNEKLFF
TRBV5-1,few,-,CASSSGQTGELFF
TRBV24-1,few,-,CATSDQTGANYNEQFF
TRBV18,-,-,CASSRPGPGTGELFF
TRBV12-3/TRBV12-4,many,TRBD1,CASSYPTGVAYF
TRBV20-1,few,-,CSARNGASTYEQYF
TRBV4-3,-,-,CASSQATDYYEQYF
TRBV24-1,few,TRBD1,CATSDSGQGIDEQYF
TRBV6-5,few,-,CASSSRASYEQYF
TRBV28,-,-,CASSLGGIGNQPQHF
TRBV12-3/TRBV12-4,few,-,CASSWWGSSYEQYF
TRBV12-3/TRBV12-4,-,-,CASSGDRGVGTQYF
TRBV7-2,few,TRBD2,CASSRWGAGGLTDTQYF
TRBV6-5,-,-,CASNRGVYNEQFF
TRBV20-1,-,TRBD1,CSARDSYNEQFF
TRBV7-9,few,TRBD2,CASSFNSGGYEQYF
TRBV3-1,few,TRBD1,CASSQEDRVNSPLHF
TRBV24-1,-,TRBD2,CATSDLTSGSTDTQYF
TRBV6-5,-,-,CASSYEGRPQETQYF
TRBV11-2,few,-,CASSLGTASEQYF
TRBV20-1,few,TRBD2,CSARVRTSAAYNEQFF
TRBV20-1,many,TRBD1,CSAISLQGSVSGQPQHF
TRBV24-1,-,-,CATSDHSYQQFF
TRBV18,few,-,CASSPFVRDAETQYF
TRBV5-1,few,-,CASSWDNSSGANVLTF
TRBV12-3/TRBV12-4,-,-,CASSRNRAGNTIYF
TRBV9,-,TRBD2,CASSVGLDPYEQYF
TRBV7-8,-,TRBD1,CASSPYRGVGYGYTF
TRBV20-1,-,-,CSASRSGNEQFF